The 18 T cell receptor beta chains reported below all come from one sample, sequenced in a study of blood T cell repertoires in COVID-19. Here immunoSEQ multiplex PCR was the method, and the copy in TCRdb shows in-frame clones only, minus some. This sample has over 250,000 clones, with 83% found just once. Sequenced material: peripheral blood. The receptors stem from a woman aged 45-60 years who had recovered from COVID-19.

This chain connects TRBV6-1 to TRBJ1-3; tentatively, D is TRBD1 (6 bases). Germline loops: CDR1 MNHNS, CDR2 SASEGT. The CDR3 has 15 amino acids. The V gene lost 5 bases and the J gene lost 4 bases, with 15 bases spanning the gap. CDR3 coding DNA: TGTGCCAGCAGTACACAACAAGGGACAGGAAACACCATATATTTT. Residues: CASSTQQGTGNTIYF.

V is TRBV5-4 and J is TRBJ1-4, with 7 bases lining up with TRBD1. Germline trimming cut 2 bases from V and 0 bases from J; bases unmatched to any gene: 10. Germline V CDR1 and CDR2: SGHNT, YYREEE (reference sequence). The CDR3 covers 18 residues. CDR3 protein: CASSFSRDSFATNEKLFF. DNA for the CDR3: TGTGCCAGCAGCTTTTCCAGGGACAGCTTTGCAACTAATGAAAAACTGTTTTTT.

The rearrangement uses TRBV28 and TRBJ2-3, with 10 nucleotides matching TRBD2. The junction had 9 bases not matched to a gene; V was cut back by 6 bases and J by 6 bases. From germline, CDR1 is MDHEN and CDR2 SYDVKM. This CDR3 spans 15 amino acids. The CDR3 nucleotides are TGTGCCAGCAGGCCCAGCGGGGGGGCCGCGGATACGCAGTATTTT. It codes for CASRPSGGAADTQYF.

This clone was observed a few times. This chain connects TRBV24-1 to TRBJ2-5; 8 bases map to TRBD1. V gave up 4 bases and J gave up 0 bases; unmatched junction bases: 6. The CDR3 is 16 amino acids. From germline, CDR1 is KGHDR and CDR2 SFDVKD. The DNA for the CDR3 is TGTGCCACCAGTGACTCGGGACAGGTGTACCAAGAGACCCAGTACTTC. It codes for CATSDSGQVYQETQYF.

The chain links TRBV29-1 to TRBJ2-1; no definite D call. The CDR3 runs to 11 residues. Trimming removed 7 bases at V and 3 bases at J, with 7 bases between. CDR1 is SQVTM and CDR2 is ANQGSEA in the germline V gene. CDR3 in DNA: TGCAGCGCTACTTTCTACAATGAGCAGTTCTTC. Protein product: CSATFYNEQFF.

The chain recombines TRBV19 with TRBJ2-7, with 10 bases fitting TRBD2. Germline V gene sequence: CDR1 LNHDA, CDR2 SQIVND (reference sequence). The ends lost 6 bases at V and 0 bases at J; junction bases unmatched: 5. The CDR3 extends over 15 amino acids. The CDR3 here is CASRILAGGSYEQYF. In nucleotides, the CDR3 is TGTGCCAGTAGAATCTTAGCGGGAGGCTCCTACGAGCAGTACTTC. Full variable domain (missing parts from reference TRBV19 and TRBJ2-7): DGGITQSPKYLFRKEGQNVTLSCEQNLNHDAMYWYRQDPGQGLRLIYYSQIVNDFQKGDIAEGYSVSREKKESFPLTVTSAQKNPTAFYLCASRILAGGSYEQYFGPGTRLTVT.

The chain uses TRBV28 and TRBJ2-2, with 9 bases fitting TRBD2. V lost 2 bases, J lost 3 bases, and 1 base stayed unmatched. The CDR3 has 15 amino acids. Per germline, CDR1 MDHEN and CDR2 SYDVKM. This CDR3 reads CASSLVAGDTGELFF. Here the CDR3 DNA reads TGTGCCAGCAGTTTAGTAGCGGGAGACACCGGGGAGCTGTTTTTT.

In this sample, this clone turned up a few times. The rearrangement links TRBV7-7 to TRBJ2-1; 8 bases are shared with TRBD2. There are 16 residues in the CDR3. Germline lookup yields CDR1 SSHAT and CDR2 FNYEAQ (reference sequence). Trimming removed 5 bases from V and 6 bases from J; junction bases left unmatched: 12. The CDR3 DNA reads TGTGCCAGCAGCCCGATAGTGGCGGGAGGTGGCAATGAGCAGTTCTTC. Protein: CASSPIVAGGGNEQFF.

J is TRBJ1-1 and V is TRBV18, with 7 bases lining up with TRBD1. The J segment lost 5 bases and the V segment lost 5 bases, leaving 8 bases of the junction unmatched. Germline CDR1 reads KGHSH; CDR2 reads LQKENI. There are 14 residues in the CDR3. The CDR3 is CASSGQGDGTEAFF. The CDR3 bases are TGTGCCAGCTCAGGCCAGGGGGATGGGACTGAAGCTTTCTTT.

The rearrangement uses TRBV6-2 or TRBV6-3 and TRBJ2-6; D might be TRBD2 (6 bases). V lost 2 bases to trimming and J lost 3 bases, with 8 bases between them. The germline V gene encodes CDR1 MNHEY and CDR2 SVGEGT. The CDR3 is 15 amino acids. The CDR3 protein is CASSYPGVGANVLTF. The CDR3 nucleotides are TGTGCCAGCAGTTACCCGGGAGTTGGGGCCAACGTCCTGACTTTC.

This chain connects TRBV11-1 to TRBJ2-1, with D perhaps TRBD1 (5 bases). This CDR3 contains 15 residues. CDR1 is SGHAT and CDR2 is FQDESV in the germline V gene (reference sequence). V was shortened by 0 bases and J by 9 bases, with 15 bases between the two germline ends. The CDR3 is CASSLAGAGFTEQFF. DNA of the CDR3: TGTGCCAGCAGCTTAGCAGGTGCAGGGTTTACTGAGCAGTTCTTC. Variable domain in full (rest from reference TRBV11-1 and TRBJ2-1): EAEVAQSPRYKITEKSQAVAFWCDPISGHATLYWYRQILGQGPELLVQFQDESVVDDSQLPKDRFSAERLKGVDSTLKIQPAELGDSAMYLCASSLAGAGFTEQFFGPGTRLTVL.

V and J are TRBV24-1 and TRBJ2-1, with a possible D match to TRBD2 (6 bases). The V end was cut by 9 bases, the J end by 1 base, with 21 bases between. The CDR3 runs 17 residues. CDR1 is KGHDR and CDR2 is SFDVKD in the germline V gene. This CDR3 reads CATAVSLSGGSYNEQFF. The CDR3 DNA sequence: TGTGCCACCGCTGTCAGTCTTAGCGGCGGTTCCTACAATGAGCAGTTCTTC.

This clone was observed many times. This chain uses TRBV28 with TRBJ2-7, with a possible D match to TRBD1 (7 bases). The CDR3 consists of 15 residues. Between the trimmed V and J ends, which lost 6 bases and 5 bases, there was a span of 20 bases. Germline V lookup: CDR1 MDHEN, CDR2 SYDVKM. The CDR3 reads CASSPTGTAGNEQYF. CDR3 coding DNA: TGTGCCAGCAGCCCGACCGGGACAGCGGGCAACGAGCAGTACTTC.

The genes are TRBV28 and TRBJ2-3; D uncertain. V gave up 1 base and J gave up 1 base, with 21 bases separating them. CDR1 and CDR2 from the germline V gene are MDHEN and SYDVKM. This CDR3 comprises 19 residues. CDR3 sequence reads: CASSLSQTLQPRGTDTQYF. CDR3 DNA: TGTGCCAGCAGTTTATCGCAGACTCTTCAGCCTCGGGGCACAGATACGCAGTATTTT. Full variable domain (outside the CDR3, taken from reference TRBV28 and TRBJ2-3): DVKVTQSSRYLVKRTGEKVFLECVQDMDHENMFWYRQDPGLGLRLIYFSYDVKMKEKGDIPEGYSVSREKKERFSLILESASTNQTSMYLCASSLSQTLQPRGTDTQYFGPGTRLTVL.

The CDR3 sequence: CASGDNRGPNQPQHF. CDR3 sequence (DNA): TGTGCCAGCGGCGACAACAGGGGACCTAATCAGCCCCAGCATTTT. This chain connects TRBV28 to TRBJ1-5, with TRBD1 matching over 7 bases. The ends lost 8 bases at V and 4 bases at J; junction bases unmatched: 11. This CDR3 is built from 15 residues. Germline V lookup: CDR1 MDHEN, CDR2 SYDVKM.

The chain recombines TRBV19 with TRBJ1-5; TRBD1 might be the D (5 bases). This CDR3 is built from 13 residues. V lost 6 bases and J lost 6, with 12 bases in between. In germline, CDR1 is LNHDA, CDR2 SQIVND (reference sequence). CDR3 DNA sequence: TGTGCCAGTAGCCCAGGGTTGGTTCAGCCCCAGCATTTT. Translated: CASSPGLVQPQHF.

The CDR3 DNA sequence: TGTGCCAGCAGTTCCGGACAGGGCCACTTTACTAGGGGAAACACCATATATTTT. It translates to CASSSGQGHFTRGNTIYF. This chain links TRBV28 with TRBJ1-3; 8 nucleotides match TRBD1. The germline gives CDR1 MDHEN, CDR2 SYDVKM. V lost 4 bases, J lost 4 bases, and 15 bases stayed unmatched. This CDR3 region has 18 residues.

The chain is built from TRBV28 and TRBJ1-5; weak D call: TRBD1 (5 bases). Germline V lookup: CDR1 MDHEN, CDR2 SYDVKM. The CDR3 totals 14 residues. Trimming cost V 6 bases and J 5 bases, with 14 bases left between them. CDR3 amino acids: CASSGPGNYQPQHF. Here the CDR3 DNA reads TGTGCCAGCAGCGGGCCAGGGAATTATCAGCCCCAGCATTTT.